These 32 T cell receptor beta chains share one sample of origin, sequenced in a study of blood T cell repertoires in COVID-19. Assay used: immunoSEQ multiplex PCR; TCRdb lists only in-frame clones, some missing. This sample has about 300,000 clones; more than 80% occur once, and the top ten carry 6.5% to 8%. Material: peripheral blood. These receptors were collected from a woman in her twenties or thirties with COVID-19, enrolled during active disease.

This clone was seen just once. The chain joins TRBV6-4 to TRBJ2-1; 8 bases align to TRBD2. There are 16 residues in the CDR3. Trimming removed 4 bases from V and 7 bases from J; junction bases left unmatched: 12. Germline CDR1 reads MRHNA; CDR2 reads SNTAGT. The CDR3 sequence: CASSALSGSGANEQFF. The CDR3 DNA sequence: TGTGCCAGCAGTGCCTTAAGCGGGAGTGGAGCAAATGAGCAGTTCTTC.

The rearrangement joins TRBV5-1 to TRBJ2-5, with a tentative D call TRBD1 (6 bases). Germline CDR1 and CDR2: SGHRS and YFSETQ. V was cut by 2 bases and J by 2 bases, with 10 bases left in between. This CDR3 has 14 amino acids. CDR3 residues: CASSFGTIQETQYF. The CDR3 DNA is TGCGCCAGCAGCTTCGGGACAATACAAGAGACCCAGTACTTC.

The genes are TRBV4-1 and TRBJ1-5, with 8 bases lining up with TRBD1. The germline CDR1 and CDR2 sequences are MGHRA and YSYEKL. With 6 bases clipped from V and 6 bases from J, the junction kept 4 bases outside the gene matches. The CDR3 contains 13 residues. As DNA, the CDR3 is TGCGCCAGCAGTCGGACAGGGACTCAGCCCCAGCATTTT. It is translated as CASSRTGTQPQHF.

This chain joins TRBV5-4 and TRBJ1-2; 9 nucleotides align to TRBD1. The CDR3 totals 15 residues. The ends lost 3 bases at V and 5 bases at J; junction bases unmatched: 8. CDR1 is SGHNT and CDR2 is YYREEE in the germline V gene (reference sequence). CDR3 in amino acids: CASSSPSGTGYGYTF. DNA for the CDR3: TGTGCCAGCAGCTCACCGAGCGGGACAGGGTATGGCTACACCTTC.

The chain carries TRBV3-1 (or the pseudogene TRBV3-2) and TRBJ2-5; weak D call: TRBD1 (6 bases). Trimming left V 3 bases short and J 2 bases short, with 13 bases between. Germline CDR1 is LGHDT and CDR2 is YNNKEL (reference sequence). The CDR3 length is 15 residues. DNA of the CDR3: TGTGCCAGCAGCCAGACACCTCAGGGGCAAGAGACCCAGTACTTC. It encodes CASSQTPQGQETQYF.

This chain uses TRBV5-1 with TRBJ2-7; 7 nucleotides line up with TRBD2. V dropped 4 bases and J dropped 2; count of bases not matched to a gene: 6. Germline V gene sequence: CDR1 SGHRS, CDR2 YFSETQ. CDR3 size: 14 residues. The CDR3 is CASSQTSSAYEQYF. DNA of the CDR3: TGCGCCAGCAGCCAGACTAGCAGCGCCTACGAGCAGTACTTC. The full variable domain, its missing parts supplied by reference TRBV5-1 and TRBJ2-7, is KAGVTQTPRYLIKTRGQQVTLSCSPISGHRSVSWYQQTPGQGLQFLFEYFSETQRNKGNFPGRFSGRQFSNSRSEMNVSTLELGDSALYLCASSQTSSAYEQYFGPGTRLTVT.

DNA for the CDR3: TGTGCCAGCAGTTCCCTTCTCAGATCGGACAGGGTCCATGGCTACACCTTC. Translation gives CASSSLLRSDRVHGYTF. V and J are TRBV27 and TRBJ1-2, with 8 bases fitting TRBD1. Germline values: CDR1 MNHEY, CDR2 SMNVEV (reference sequence). The V gene end was trimmed by 4 bases and the J gene end by 6 bases; junction bases not matched to a gene: 16. The CDR3 has 17 residues.

The J gene is TRBJ2-5, the V gene TRBV5-6; no clear D. The CDR3 sequence is 14 residues long. The germline CDR1 and CDR2 sequences are SGHDT and YYEEEE. V was pared by 3 bases and J by 3 bases, with 12 bases between. This chain's CDR3 is CASSSIQLKETQYF. Here the CDR3 DNA reads TGTGCCAGCAGCTCGATTCAGTTAAAAGAGACCCAGTACTTC.

J is TRBJ2-7 and V is TRBV3-1 (or the pseudogene TRBV3-2); no definite D call. V lost 1 base and J lost 4, with 8 bases in between. The CDR3 is 13 residues long. CDR1 is LGHDT and CDR2 is YNNKEL in the germline V gene (reference sequence). CDR3 protein: CASSQGVMYEQYF. In nucleotides, the CDR3 is TGTGCCAGCAGCCAAGGAGTGATGTACGAGCAGTACTTC.

The V and J genes are TRBV5-4 and TRBJ2-1; the match to TRBD2 covers 11 bases. With V trimmed by 5 bases and J by 2 bases, 3 bases remained unmatched. Germline V CDR1 and CDR2: SGHNT, YYREEE (reference sequence). The CDR3 spans 15 residues. Written as DNA, the CDR3 is TGTGCCAGCAGATTAGCGGGAGGGACCTACAATGAGCAGTTCTTC. Translated: CASRLAGGTYNEQFF. The full variable domain, in which reference TRBV5-4 and TRBJ2-1 provide the parts outside the CDR3, is ETGVTQSPTHLIKTRGQQVTLRCSSQSGHNTVSWYQQALGQGPQFIFQYYREEENGRGNFPPRFSGLQFPNYSSELNVNALELDDSALYLCASRLAGGTYNEQFFGPGTRLTVL.

This sequence joins TRBV4-1 and TRBJ2-5; possible D gene TRBD2, 5 bases. The CDR3 totals 17 residues. Germline V gene sequence: CDR1 MGHRA, CDR2 YSYEKL. V dropped 1 base and J dropped 4 bases, with 19 bases sitting between them. CDR3 in DNA: TGCGCCAGCAGCCAAGGTCGGCTGCTGGAGGCAGCAGAGACCCAGTACTTC. Amino acid sequence: CASSQGRLLEAAETQYF.

The chain couples TRBV19 to TRBJ1-2; 7 bases map to TRBD1. The CDR3 sequence is 13 residues long. V trimming: 4 bases; J trimming: 13 bases; junction bases outside the gene matches: 12. Germline assignment: CDR1 LNHDA and CDR2 SQIVND (reference sequence). The chain's CDR3 is CASSTSTGRDCTF. CDR3 DNA: TGTGCCAGTAGTACATCGACAGGGCGCGACTGCACCTTC.

The chain has TRBV2 and TRBJ2-4; tentatively, D is TRBD2 (7 bases). V lost 6 bases to trimming and J lost 1 base, with 13 bases between them. The CDR3 runs to 15 residues. Germline-derived CDR1 and CDR2 are SNHLY and FYNNEI. CDR3 nucleotide sequence: TGTGCCAGCAGCGGGGGGCCGGTGGCCAAAAACATTCAGTACTTC. It yields the protein CASSGGPVAKNIQYF.

The chain joins TRBV7-9 to TRBJ1-1, with a tentative D call TRBD1 (5 bases). V lost 6 bases, J lost 0 bases, and 17 bases lay in between. Germline CDR1 and CDR2: SEHNR and FQNEAQ (reference sequence). The CDR3 totals 16 residues. CDR3 region: CASSFPIRVMNTEAFF. The CDR3, as DNA: TGTGCCAGCAGTTTTCCCATCAGGGTGATGAACACTGAAGCTTTCTTT.

The CDR3 loop is CASSRGPVRETQYF. CDR3 DNA: TGTGCCAGCAGCAGGGGGCCCGTCCGGGAGACCCAGTACTTC. This chain connects TRBV5-6 to TRBJ2-5; 7 nucleotides line up with TRBD1. The ends lost 4 bases at V and 5 bases at J; junction bases unmatched: 8. The V gene's germline CDR1 is SGHDT and CDR2 YYEEEE. This CDR3 is built from 14 residues. Drawing the rest from reference TRBV5-6 and TRBJ2-5, the complete variable domain is DAGVTQSPTHLIKTRGQQVTLRCSPKSGHDTVSWYQQALGQGPQFIFQYYEEEERQRGNFPDRFSGHQFPNYSSELNVNALLLGDSALYLCASSRGPVRETQYFGPGTRLLVL.

The V gene is TRBV19, the J gene TRBJ2-4; TRBD2 agrees at 7 bases. This CDR3 has 14 residues. The V segment lost 6 bases and the J segment 0 bases; nucleotides outside the gene matches: 2. Germline V lookup: CDR1 LNHDA, CDR2 SQIVND (reference sequence). The CDR3 DNA follows: TGTGCCAGTAGAGCGGGGCTAGCCAAAAACATTCAGTACTTC. As protein: CASRAGLAKNIQYF.

Only a few counts were recorded for this clone. The J gene is TRBJ1-5, the V gene TRBV19; no definite D call. The germline V gene has CDR1 LNHDA and CDR2 SQIVND (reference sequence). With 3 bases removed from V and 7 bases from J, the gap between germline ends came to 10 bases. CDR3 length: 13 residues. CDR3 bases: TGTGCCAGTAGTATTCAGAAGAAGCAGCCCCAGCATTTT. Amino acids: CASSIQKKQPQHF.

The chain carries TRBV29-1 and TRBJ2-5, with 7 nucleotides matching TRBD2. The V and J ends lost 6 bases and 1 base, in that order; junction bases with no gene match: 8. The germline CDR1 and CDR2 sequences are SQVTM and ANQGSEA. This CDR3 region has 14 residues. CDR3 sequence (DNA): TGCAGCGTCAAATCTAGCGGAGCCCAAGAGACCCAGTACTTC. It is translated as CSVKSSGAQETQYF.

The rearrangement joins TRBV9 to TRBJ2-2; 12 nucleotides agree with TRBD1. J was trimmed by 5 bases and V by 4 bases; bases with no gene match: 12. Germline lookup yields CDR1 SGDLS and CDR2 YYNGEE. The CDR3 totals 18 residues. CDR3 sequence reads: CASSLEPGTGGRTGELFF. In DNA, the CDR3 is TGTGCCAGCAGCCTTGAACCTGGGACAGGGGGCAGGACCGGGGAGCTGTTTTTT.

The chain joins TRBV5-1 to TRBJ2-7; weak D call: TRBD1 (5 bases). CDR1 is SGHRS and CDR2 is YFSETQ in the germline V gene. Deletions cut 4 bases from V and 6 bases from J, with 20 bases between. This CDR3 comprises 15 residues. CDR3 coding DNA: TGCGCCAGCAGCACCAAGACAGTCAAGAGAACCGAGCAGTACTTC. Translated, it gives CASSTKTVKRTEQYF. The whole variable domain, remainder taken from reference TRBV5-1 and TRBJ2-7, is KAGVTQTPRYLIKTRGQQVTLSCSPISGHRSVSWYQQTPGQGLQFLFEYFSETQRNKGNFPGRFSGRQFSNSRSEMNVSTLELGDSALYLCASSTKTVKRTEQYFGPGTRLTVT.

As DNA, the CDR3 is TGTGCCAGCAGCCAAGGGCGGGCGGGAACTGAAGCTTTCTTT. Its protein is CASSQGRAGTEAFF. The J gene is TRBJ1-1, the V gene TRBV4-2; D remains unclear. The length of the CDR3 is 14 residues. Germline V gives CDR1 LGHNA, CDR2 YNFKEQ. Trimming took off 1 base at V and 5 bases at J, with 11 bases between the two ends.

The gene calls are TRBV7-9 and TRBJ2-7, with 9 bases aligning to TRBD1. The CDR3 runs 15 residues. Trimming at V came to 5 bases and at J to 7 bases, leaving 12 bases not matched to a gene. Germline lookup yields CDR1 SEHNR and CDR2 FQNEAQ (reference sequence). CDR3 amino acids: CASSPGQGRPYEQYF. The CDR3, as DNA: TGTGCCAGCAGCCCCGGACAGGGGCGGCCTTATGAGCAGTACTTC.

The chain links TRBV2 to TRBJ1-5; D call uncertain. The CDR3 covers 16 residues. V dropped 4 bases and J dropped 6 bases, with 19 bases sitting between them. Germline CDR1 SNHLY, CDR2 FYNNEI. The CDR3 DNA reads TGTGCCAGCAGTGCTCCTTGGGAGGTTGGGATTCAGCCCCAGCATTTT. Residues: CASSAPWEVGIQPQHF. Based on the CDR3 plus reference TRBV2 and TRBJ1-5, the full variable domain is EPEVTQTPSHQVTQMGQEVILRCVPISNHLYFYWYRQILGQKVEFLVSFYNNEISEKSEIFDDQFSVERPDGSNFTLKIRSTKLEDSAMYFCASSAPWEVGIQPQHFGDGTRLSIL.

The chain recombines TRBV18 with TRBJ1-4, with 10 bases that match TRBD1. The CDR3 has 15 residues. Per the germline V gene, CDR1 is KGHSH and CDR2 is LQKENI. Trimming at V came to 2 bases and at J to 8 bases, leaving 5 bases not matched to a gene. For the CDR3, the DNA is TGTGCCAGCTCACCAGGACAGGGGGAACGAGAAAAACTGTTTTTT. This translates into CASSPGQGEREKLFF.

The chain links TRBV28 to TRBJ1-1; D possibly corresponds to TRBD1 (5 bases). The CDR3 is 13 residues long. CDR1 is MDHEN, CDR2 SYDVKM, per germline. Between the trimmed V and J ends, which lost 1 base and 4 bases, there was a span of 7 bases. CDR3 DNA sequence: TGTGCCAGCAGTTTATCTGGGGCCACTGAAGCTTTCTTT. As protein: CASSLSGATEAFF.

This clone was found once. This sequence joins TRBV3-1 (or the pseudogene TRBV3-2) and TRBJ1-1; no reliable D call. CDR1 is LGHDT and CDR2 is YNNKEL in the germline V gene (reference sequence). The V end was cut by 6 bases, the J end by 3 bases, with 14 bases between. The CDR3 runs to 14 residues. CDR3 sequence reads: CASRMTQRDTEAFF. Written as DNA, the CDR3 is TGTGCCAGCAGGATGACCCAGCGGGACACTGAAGCTTTCTTT.

V and J are TRBV28 and TRBJ1-2; TRBD1 aligns across 8 bases. The V and J ends lost 10 bases and 3 bases, in that order; junction bases with no gene match: 7. CDR1 and CDR2 from the germline V gene are MDHEN and SYDVKM. The CDR3 contains 13 residues. The CDR3 DNA is TGTGCCACGTTTGACAGGGGATACTATGGCTACACCTTC. Its translation is CATFDRGYYGYTF.

This chain links TRBV28 with TRBJ2-7; possibly TRBD1 for D (5 bases). There are 11 residues in the CDR3. Trimming left V 8 bases short and J 9 bases short, with 14 bases between. Germline loops: CDR1 MDHEN, CDR2 SYDVKM. CDR3 sequence (DNA): TGTGCCAGCGGATCCAGGGCAGGGCAGTACTTC. This sequence encodes CASGSRAGQYF.

Here the CDR3 DNA reads TGTGCCAGCAGTTACGGGCTAGCGGGTAGGGATGAGCAGTTCTTC. Residues: CASSYGLAGRDEQFF. The chain employs TRBV6-2 or TRBV6-3 and TRBJ2-1, with TRBD2 matching 8 bases. J gave up 8 bases and V 2 bases, and 8 bases lay outside the gene matches. Germline V gene lookup returns CDR1 MNHEY and CDR2 SVGEGT. This CDR3 has 15 amino acids.

The gene calls are TRBV18 and TRBJ2-2; D is unclear. The germline V gene has CDR1 KGHSH and CDR2 LQKENI. Trimming stripped 4 bases from V and 5 bases from J, with 8 bases between. The CDR3 spans 13 residues. For the CDR3, the DNA is TGTGCCAGCTCACTCGACTGGACCGGGGAGCTGTTTTTT. This sequence encodes CASSLDWTGELFF.

This chain links TRBV2 with TRBJ2-5, with 8 bases that match TRBD2. The V gene's germline CDR1 is SNHLY and CDR2 FYNNEI. There are 13 residues in the CDR3. The trim removed 7 bases at V and 5 bases at J, leaving 6 bases unmatched. The CDR3 DNA follows: TGTGCCAGCATAAACGGGAGGGGTGAGACCCAGTACTTC. Translating gives CASINGRGETQYF.

The gene calls are TRBV7-9 and TRBJ1-2; weak D call: TRBD1 (6 bases). Germline loops: CDR1 SEHNR, CDR2 FQNEAQ (reference sequence). This CDR3 spans 13 amino acids. V was pared by 5 bases and J by 7 bases, with 14 bases between. The CDR3 loop is CASSPQGTGGYTF. The CDR3 nucleotides read TGTGCCAGCAGCCCACAGGGTACAGGTGGCTACACCTTC.